One sample yielded the 23 T cell receptor beta chains listed below, sequenced in a study of Ad26.COV2.S vaccination and SARS-CoV-2 variants. Treatment given: around 19 received Ad26.COV2.S at low or high dose, single or two shots; about 5 received placebo; per-sample allocation not given. The samples date from day 63 after the first vaccine or placebo injection. Measured with immunoSEQ multiplex PCR; TCRdb has only the in-frame clones, and not every one. The sample lists 300,000 to 350,000 clones; roughly 90% were seen once. Here the sequenced sample was peripheral blood, taken in a trial of Ad26.COV2.S vaccine versus placebo. Source of these receptors: a person between 18 and 59 years old who received the Ad26.COV2.S COVID-19 vaccine or a placebo.

This clone was recorded a few times. The CDR3: CASSLDGGPYEQYV. The CDR3 DNA reads TGTGCCAGCAGCTTGGACGGTGGACCTTACGAGCAGTACGTC. The chain links TRBV5-4 to TRBJ2-7; D is uncertain. The V end was cut by 0 bases, the J end by 4 bases, with 11 bases between. Per the germline V gene, CDR1 is SGHNT and CDR2 is YYREEE (reference sequence). This CDR3 is built from 14 residues.

The chain couples TRBV11-2 to TRBJ1-2; no clear D. This CDR3 is 13 amino acids long. Deletions cut 0 bases from V and 7 bases from J, with 9 bases between. CDR1 and CDR2 from the germline V gene are SGHAT and FQNNGV. The CDR3 DNA reads as TGTGCCAGCAGCTTAGATCTTGGGTTTGGCTACACCTTC. This encodes CASSLDLGFGYTF.

The rearrangement joins TRBV10-1 to TRBJ2-2; D might be TRBD2 (5 bases). Germline CDR1 WNHNN, CDR2 SYGVQD (reference sequence). This CDR3 is built from 15 residues. The ends were cut back, 11 bases at V and 4 bases at J, with 20 bases in the middle. The CDR3 is CASSNRGSGTGELFF. CDR3 DNA: TGCGCCTCTTCTAACCGGGGATCGGGCACCGGGGAGCTGTTTTTT.

The chain employs TRBV5-1 and TRBJ1-1, with D possibly TRBD1 on 6 matching bases. This CDR3 comprises 13 residues. Per the germline V gene, CDR1 is SGHRS and CDR2 is YFSETQ. The ends were cut back, 6 bases at V and 6 bases at J, with 15 bases in the middle. The CDR3 sequence is CASIRDGGAEAFF. CDR3 bases: TGCGCCAGCATCCGGGACGGGGGCGCTGAAGCTTTCTTT.

V is TRBV4-1 and J is TRBJ2-4, with D possibly being TRBD1 (5 bases). Trimming stripped 0 bases from V and 0 bases from J, with 9 bases between. CDR1 is MGHRA and CDR2 is YSYEKL in the germline V gene. There are 16 residues in the CDR3. In DNA form, the CDR3 reads TGCGCCAGCAGCCAAGATGTCAGGGTAGCCAAAAACATTCAGTACTTC. This sequence encodes CASSQDVRVAKNIQYF.

V usage is TRBV6-5 and J usage is TRBJ2-3; 8 nucleotides agree with TRBD2. The CDR3 spans 14 residues. V gave up 2 bases and J gave up 3 bases; unmatched junction bases: 1. CDR1 is MNHEY and CDR2 is SVGAGI in the germline V gene. Written as DNA, the CDR3 is TGTGCCAGCAGTTACCGGGGGGGGACAGATACGCAGTATTTT. Its translation: CASSYRGGTDTQYF.

This clone has a single count. The CDR3 nucleotides read TGTGCCAGCAGCAAAGGAGGGCGGCCGCTCAATTACGGGAACACTGAAGCTTTCTTT. As protein: CASSKGGRPLNYGNTEAFF. The chain has TRBV21-1 and TRBJ1-1. TRBV21-1 is a listed pseudogene. This CDR3 has 19 amino acids.

The chain uses TRBV5-4 and TRBJ2-3, with D uncertain. The V gene lost 3 bases and the J gene lost 0 bases, with 17 bases spanning the gap. From germline, CDR1 is SGHNT and CDR2 YYREEE (reference sequence). The CDR3 covers 17 residues. CDR3: CASSSSVSATSTDTQYF. The DNA for the CDR3 is TGTGCCAGCAGCTCCTCCGTGTCGGCGACTAGCACAGATACGCAGTATTTT.

The chain carries TRBV4-3 and TRBJ2-3; 13 bases are a match to TRBD2. This CDR3 contains 19 residues. The V and J ends lost 3 bases and 0 bases, in that order; junction bases with no gene match: 9. Germline assignment: CDR1 LGHNA and CDR2 YSLEER. The DNA of the CDR3 is TGCGCCAGCAGCCACACAGCACTAGCGGGAGGGCTTAGCACAGATACGCAGTATTTT. As protein: CASSHTALAGGLSTDTQYF.

This chain connects TRBV6-5 to TRBJ2-7; no clear D gene. The V end was cut by 6 bases, the J end by 5 bases, with 11 bases between. CDR1 and CDR2 from the germline V gene are MNHEY and SVGAGI. The CDR3 loop spans 12 amino acids. CDR3 residues: CASSSLPDEQYF. CDR3 in DNA: TGTGCCAGCAGCTCCCTCCCCGACGAGCAGTACTTC.

This chain joins TRBV2 and TRBJ1-1, with D possibly TRBD1 on 6 matching bases. The V gene lost 5 bases and the J gene lost 0 bases, with 16 bases spanning the gap. Looked up from germline, CDR1 is SNHLY and CDR2 is FYNNEI. This CDR3 has 16 amino acids. The CDR3 protein is CASSSTGSGMNTEAFF. Here the CDR3 DNA reads TGTGCCAGCAGTTCTACAGGGTCGGGAATGAACACTGAAGCTTTCTTT.

This clone was recorded once. The chain joins TRBV19 to TRBJ1-2; no firm D call. Per the germline V gene, CDR1 is LNHDA and CDR2 is SQIVND (reference sequence). Trimming shortened V by 4 bases and J by 0 bases, and 12 bases separated the two germline ends. The CDR3 consists of 15 residues. DNA for the CDR3: TGTGCCAGTAGTAAAGAGACTGCAGCTAACTATGGCTACACCTTC. This translates into CASSKETAANYGYTF.

The CDR3 reads CASSLSRGWEQFF. The CDR3 DNA reads TGTGCCAGCAGTTTATCAAGGGGATGGGAGCAGTTCTTC. The chain employs TRBV27 and TRBJ2-1, with D possibly TRBD1 on 5 matching bases. Germline assignment: CDR1 MNHEY and CDR2 SMNVEV (reference sequence). V was trimmed by 0 bases and J by 10 bases, leaving 10 bases between them. CDR3 length: 13 amino acids.

The chain couples TRBV4-1 to TRBJ2-1, with TRBD2 matching over 9 bases. Germline values: CDR1 MGHRA, CDR2 YSYEKL. The CDR3 contains 17 residues. Trimming took 4 bases from V and 4 from J; bases not matched to a gene: 11. CDR3 amino acids: CASSPQPPSGEYNEQFF. CDR3 DNA sequence: TGCGCCAGCAGCCCCCAACCACCTAGCGGGGAGTACAATGAGCAGTTCTTC.

The chain is built from TRBV5-1 and TRBJ2-5; no firm D call. V was shortened by 0 bases and J by 5 bases, with 20 bases between the two germline ends. The CDR3 covers 17 residues. From germline, CDR1 is SGHRS and CDR2 YFSETQ. For the CDR3, the DNA is TGCGCCAGCAGCTTGGGAGTAGTACTTGGCGTCGCGGAGACCCAGTACTTC. Translated, it gives CASSLGVVLGVAETQYF.

The V call is TRBV19, the J call TRBJ2-7; D unresolved. Looked up from germline, CDR1 is LNHDA and CDR2 is SQIVND (reference sequence). CDR3 length equals 13 residues. Trimming cost V 5 bases and J 0 bases, with 8 bases left between them. The CDR3 protein is CASSFSFSYEQYV. DNA for the CDR3: TGTGCCAGTAGTTTTAGTTTCTCCTACGAGCAGTACGTC.

J is TRBJ2-2 and V is TRBV14; no reliable D call. The V gene lost 0 bases and the J gene lost 3 bases, with 17 bases spanning the gap. The CDR3 consists of 18 residues. Germline assignment: CDR1 SGHDN and CDR2 FVKESK. The CDR3 region has the DNA TGTGCCAGCAGCCAAGATCGGTGGGAAAAAGGTGACACCGGGGAGCTGTTTTTT. As protein: CASSQDRWEKGDTGELFF.

In its sample, this clone was seen once. This CDR3 reads CASSTRGNGNTEAFF. The CDR3 DNA reads TGTGCCAGCTCCACCCGGGGTAATGGGAACACTGAAGCTTTCTTT. The rearrangement joins TRBV9 to TRBJ1-1, with D hard to call. The V and J ends lost 7 bases and 1 base respectively, with 17 bases between them. The CDR3 loop spans 15 amino acids. Germline V gene sequence: CDR1 SGDLS, CDR2 YYNGEE.

The J gene is TRBJ1-2, the V gene TRBV7-6, with TRBD1 matching 10 bases. V lost 0 bases to trimming and J lost 1 base; unmatched junction nucleotides: 2. The CDR3 contains 16 residues. Germline V gene data show CDR1 as SGHVS and CDR2 as FNYEAQ. CDR3 region: CASSLAGTGVNYGYTF. The CDR3 nucleotides read TGTGCCAGCAGCTTAGCCGGGACAGGGGTTAACTATGGCTACACCTTC.

This clone was observed a few times. The chain joins TRBV7-2 to TRBJ1-1; D is uncertain. CDR1 and CDR2 (germline): SGHTA, FQGNSA. Deletions cut 1 base from V and 1 base from J, with 4 bases between. The CDR3 is made up of 13 amino acids. The CDR3 DNA reads as TGTGCCAGCAGCTTAGAGGGGAACACTGAAGCTTTCTTT. This sequence encodes CASSLEGNTEAFF.

The V gene is TRBV6-6, the J gene TRBJ1-2, with 7 bases matching TRBD1. Unmatched junction bases numbered 7, after V lost 7 bases and J lost 5 bases. The CDR3 is made up of 13 amino acids. Per the germline V gene, CDR1 is MNHNY and CDR2 is SVGAGI (reference sequence). In DNA form, the CDR3 reads TGTGCCAGCACCCCAACAGGGGAATATGGCTACACCTTC. Protein sequence: CASTPTGEYGYTF.

The genes are TRBV19 and TRBJ1-5, with 7 bases fitting TRBD1. Trimming removed 4 bases from V and 0 bases from J; junction bases left unmatched: 12. The CDR3 runs to 18 residues. Germline V gene lookup returns CDR1 LNHDA and CDR2 SQIVND (reference sequence). The CDR3 nucleotides are TGTGCCAGTAGTAGAACGGGACAGCGCGTAGGTAGCAATCAGCCCCAGCATTTT. Translating gives CASSRTGQRVGSNQPQHF.

V usage is TRBV7-9 and J usage is TRBJ2-2, with 11 bases aligning to TRBD2. The CDR3 has 19 amino acids. Germline CDR1 is SEHNR and CDR2 is FQNEAQ (reference sequence). V dropped 5 bases and J dropped 7; count of bases not matched to a gene: 18. In DNA form, the CDR3 reads TGTGCCAGCAGCCCTCCGGGACTAGCGGTTCTTAGGAAGGACGGGGAGCTGTTTTTT. The encoded protein is CASSPPGLAVLRKDGELFF.